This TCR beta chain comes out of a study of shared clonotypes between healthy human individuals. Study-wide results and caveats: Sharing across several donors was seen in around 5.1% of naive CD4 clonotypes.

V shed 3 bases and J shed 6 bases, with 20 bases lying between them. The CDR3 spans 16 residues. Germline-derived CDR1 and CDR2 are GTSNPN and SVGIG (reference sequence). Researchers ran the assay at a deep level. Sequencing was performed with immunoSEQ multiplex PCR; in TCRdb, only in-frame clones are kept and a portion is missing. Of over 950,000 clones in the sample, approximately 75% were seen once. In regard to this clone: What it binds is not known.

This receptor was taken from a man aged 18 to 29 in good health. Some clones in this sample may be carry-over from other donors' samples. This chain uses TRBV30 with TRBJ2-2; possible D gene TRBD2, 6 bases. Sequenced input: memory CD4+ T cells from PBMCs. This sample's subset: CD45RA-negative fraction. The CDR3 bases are TGTGCCTGGAGGCTTAGAGCGGGTAGTTTGCCCGGGGAGCTGTTTTTT. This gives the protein CAWRLRAGSLPGELFF.